This entry lists 32 T cell receptor beta chains sequenced from one sample in a study of T-cell reconstitution after alpha-beta-depleted transplantation in children. This sample's TCRbeta library carried unique molecular identifier barcodes. In TCRdb, the PCR reads were re-called with MiXCR into one record per CDR3 protein. Of 200,000 to 250,000 distinct CDR3 sequences in the sample, roughly 9% are singletons; the top ten hold 6.2%. The sequencing used PBMCs from the stem cell graft donor, collected from the stem cell graft. The source of these receptors is a human donor who donated a stem cell graft to a child with acute lymphoblastic leukemia.

The rearrangement joins TRBV6-1 to TRBJ2-3; a weak D match, TRBD1 (8 bases). Deletions cut 6 bases from V and 7 bases from J, with 14 bases between. CDR3 length: 13 residues. The germline V gene encodes CDR1 MNHNS and CDR2 SASEGT. As DNA, the CDR3 is TGTGCCAGCAGACAGGGGGAGGGAAATACGCAGTATTTT. As protein: CASRQGEGNTQYF.

This rearrangement joins TRBV11-2 to TRBJ1-1; perhaps TRBD1 as D (5 bases). Germline V gene lookup returns CDR1 SGHAT and CDR2 FQNNGV. CDR3 length equals 13 residues. V was cut by 1 base and J by 10 bases, with 13 bases left in between. CDR3 in DNA: TGTGCCAGCAGCTTAGGACAGTCCTTAGGAGCTTTCTTT. Translating gives CASSLGQSLGAFF.

The V and J genes are TRBV9 and TRBJ2-5; D gene uncertain. Germline V lookup: CDR1 SGDLS, CDR2 YYNGEE. The CDR3 extends over 12 amino acids. Trimming took 3 bases from V and 5 from J, leaving 8 bases between them. The CDR3, as DNA: TGTGCCAGCAGCGACAGTACGGAGACCCAGTACTTC. Translating gives CASSDSTETQYF.

This clonotype was recorded many times. The V gene is TRBV29-1, the J gene TRBJ2-3, with 9 bases lining up with TRBD1. Germline CDR1 SQVTM, CDR2 ANQGSEA. CDR3 size: 17 residues. After removal of 5 bases from V and 0 bases from J, the junction contained 12 bases not matched to a gene. CDR3: CSVHPISGTGSTDTQYF. CDR3 nucleotide sequence: TGCAGCGTTCATCCGATCTCCGGGACAGGGAGCACAGATACGCAGTATTTT.

The chain recombines TRBV25-1 with TRBJ2-7; D might be TRBD1 (6 bases). The ends were cut back, 4 bases at V and 9 bases at J, with 16 bases in the middle. Germline V lookup: CDR1 MGHDK, CDR2 SYGVNS. The CDR3 runs 13 residues. CDR3 protein: CASSGTAPGGQYF. DNA for the CDR3: TGTGCCAGCAGTGGGACAGCCCCGGGCGGGCAGTACTTC.

With respect to this clonotype: Given a much more abundant clone one base away, this may be a read error. J is TRBJ2-2 and V is TRBV12-3 or TRBV12-4; no clear D. V was trimmed by 10 bases and J by 1 base, leaving 13 bases between them. The CDR3 is 14 residues long. The CDR3 spells CATQASVNTGELFF. In DNA form, the CDR3 reads TGTGCCACCCAAGCGTCCGTGAACACCGGGGAGCTGTTTTTT.

This clonotype has only a few counts. The chain joins TRBV12-3 or TRBV12-4 to TRBJ2-1; D is ambiguous. The CDR3 has 15 residues. Trimming left V 6 bases short and J 2 bases short, with 14 bases between. In DNA, the CDR3 is TGTGCCAGCAGCTTGGACCTTGCTCCCTACAATGAGCAGTTCTTC. Amino acid sequence: CASSLDLAPYNEQFF.

This clonotype was counted many times. The chain couples TRBV10-3 to TRBJ1-4; D is unresolved. The V end lost 7 bases, the J end lost 0 bases, and 6 bases lay between the germline ends. The CDR3 extends over 13 amino acids. The germline gives CDR1 ENHRY, CDR2 SYGVKD. This CDR3 reads CAITGSTNEKLFF. The CDR3 coding sequence is TGTGCCATCACCGGATCAACTAATGAAAAACTGTTTTTT.

The sample holds many counts of this clonotype. The chain links TRBV24-1 to TRBJ2-1, with D unresolved. The CDR3 is 12 residues long. Germline V gene sequence: CDR1 KGHDR, CDR2 SFDVKD. Trimming removed 3 bases at V and 10 bases at J, with 9 bases between. CDR3 bases: TGTGCCACCAGTGATACTAACCGGGAGCAGTTCTTC. Translating it yields CATSDTNREQFF.

This clonotype showed up just a few times. The chain uses TRBV5-1 and TRBJ1-2, with D unresolved. This CDR3 contains 14 residues. Germline V gene sequence: CDR1 SGHRS, CDR2 YFSETQ. Trimming removed 4 bases at V and 0 bases at J, with 10 bases between. This CDR3 is CASSLQQSNYGYTF. The CDR3 DNA is TGCGCCAGCAGCCTGCAGCAATCTAACTATGGCTACACCTTC.

This clonotype was picked up a small number of times. The chain uses TRBV20-1 and TRBJ2-7; D is possibly TRBD1 (5 bases). Per the germline V gene, CDR1 is DFQATT and CDR2 is SNEGSKA (reference sequence). V lost 3 bases to trimming and J lost 0 bases, with 6 bases between them. This CDR3 comprises 12 residues. The CDR3 nucleotides read TGCAGTGCTAGTCAGGGCTCCTACGAGCAGTACTTC. Protein product: CSASQGSYEQYF.

A few counts support this clonotype. This chain joins TRBV15 and TRBJ2-7; D is perhaps TRBD1 (6 bases). CDR1 is LNHNV and CDR2 is YYDKDF in the germline V gene (reference sequence). V was shortened by 1 base and J by 3 bases, with 10 bases between the two germline ends. The CDR3 covers 14 residues. CDR3 bases: TGTGCCACCAGCAGAGCAACGACAGGCTACGAGCAGTACTTC. It encodes CATSRATTGYEQYF.

This clonotype was picked up many times. CDR3 sequence reads: CASSLGTRIEQYF. CDR3 sequence (DNA): TGTGCCAGCAGTTTAGGGACAAGGATCGAGCAGTACTTC. V and J are TRBV27 and TRBJ2-7; a weak D match, TRBD1 (6 bases). Between the trimmed V and J ends, which lost 2 bases and 6 bases, there was a span of 11 bases. This CDR3 contains 13 residues. CDR1 MNHEY and CDR2 SMNVEV come from the germline V gene (reference sequence).

The chain employs TRBV6-2 or TRBV6-3 and TRBJ1-1, with a possible D match to TRBD1 (6 bases). Germline assignment: CDR1 MNHEY and CDR2 SVGEGT. The CDR3 runs 19 residues. The ends were cut back, 0 bases at V and 0 bases at J, with 20 bases in the middle. DNA for the CDR3: TGTGCCAGCAGTTACTCAGCGGTTTGGGGGGCGAAGTTGAACACTGAAGCTTTCTTT. Translation: CASSYSAVWGAKLNTEAFF.

This clonotype was counted only a few times. V is TRBV10-1 and J is TRBJ1-2; D remains ambiguous. CDR3 length: 13 amino acids. With 6 bases removed from V and 0 bases from J, the gap between germline ends came to 8 bases. Germline V CDR1 and CDR2: WNHNN, SYGVQD (reference sequence). As DNA, the CDR3 is TGCGCCAGCAGCTCTGTTACTAACTATGGCTACACCTTC. Translating gives CASSSVTNYGYTF.

This clonotype was counted only a few times. CDR3 loop: CASRGPFPAQSHYEQYF. In DNA form, the CDR3 reads TGTGCCAGCAGGGGCCCCTTTCCGGCCCAATCTCACTACGAGCAGTACTTC. The V and J genes are TRBV27 and TRBJ2-7; D call uncertain. The CDR3 runs 17 residues. Germline-derived CDR1 and CDR2 are MNHEY and SMNVEV (reference sequence). V was cut by 6 bases and J by 3 bases, with 24 bases left in between.

At least ten counts were recorded for this clonotype. V usage is TRBV5-1 and J usage is TRBJ2-7; weak D call: TRBD2 (5 bases). Germline loops: CDR1 SGHRS, CDR2 YFSETQ. The CDR3 loop spans 12 amino acids. Trimming took 4 bases from V and 3 from J, leaving 8 bases between them. The CDR3 nucleotides read TGCGCCAGCAGCGGCGGACTCTACGAGCAGTACTTC. Translating it yields CASSGGLYEQYF.

This clonotype came up many times. This sequence joins TRBV6-1 and TRBJ2-1; TRBD2 agrees at 15 bases. The CDR3 consists of 15 residues. V trimming: 6 bases; J trimming: 7 bases; junction bases outside the gene matches: 4. The germline CDR1 and CDR2 sequences are MNHNS and SASEGT. CDR3 amino acids: CASSRTSGGANEQFF. CDR3 nucleotides: TGTGCCAGCAGCCGGACTAGCGGGGGGGCGAATGAGCAGTTCTTC.

A few counts support this clonotype. The chain couples TRBV20-1 to TRBJ1-2; D possibly corresponds to TRBD1 (6 bases). The CDR3 contains 12 residues. CDR1 and CDR2 from the germline V gene are DFQATT and SNEGSKA (reference sequence). The V end lost 3 bases, the J end lost 7 bases, and 12 bases lay between the germline ends. This CDR3 reads CSASRGALGYTF. The CDR3 DNA sequence: TGCAGTGCTAGCCGGGGGGCACTTGGCTACACCTTC.

The rearrangement links TRBV12-3 or TRBV12-4 to TRBJ1-1, with no clear D. The CDR3 covers 13 residues. V was clipped by 3 bases and J by 4 bases, with 9 bases between them. The CDR3: CASSFNGPTEAFF. The CDR3, as DNA: TGTGCCAGCAGTTTTAACGGGCCCACTGAAGCTTTCTTT.

The V gene is TRBV5-1, the J gene TRBJ1-3, with a weak D call TRBD1 (5 bases). The CDR3 totals 14 residues. Trimming removed 3 bases at V and 0 bases at J, with 7 bases between. CDR1 is SGHRS, CDR2 YFSETQ, per germline. CDR3 region: CASSWGTSGNTIYF. The CDR3 DNA reads as TGCGCCAGCAGCTGGGGGACCTCTGGAAACACCATATATTTT.

Many counts were recorded for this clonotype. The CDR3 region is CASSLPGGRSEAFF. The CDR3 region has the DNA TGTGCCAGCAGTCTTCCAGGGGGCCGCTCCGAAGCTTTCTTT. The chain joins TRBV6-1 to TRBJ1-1; 8 nucleotides agree with TRBD1. CDR1 is MNHNS, CDR2 SASEGT, per germline. After removal of 5 bases from V and 8 bases from J, the junction contained 10 bases not matched to a gene. There are 14 residues in the CDR3.

Of note for this clonotype: No DNA is shown, since the ends of the CDR3 on it are uncertain; the CDR3 is the one TCRdb lists. The chain combines TRBV12-3 or TRBV12-4 with TRBJ1-5; the table's D call, TRBD1, has no DNA check behind it. Counting both end residues, the CDR3 totals 16 amino acids. The CDR3 spells CASSSSGRGPNQPQHF.

This clonotype was seen more than once but under ten times. CDR3 sequence reads: CASSQGQGFYEQYF. CDR3 nucleotides: TGCGCCAGCTCCCAGGGACAGGGTTTCTACGAGCAGTACTTC. This rearrangement joins TRBV5-1 to TRBJ2-7; 9 bases match TRBD1. Germline values: CDR1 SGHRS, CDR2 YFSETQ. With V trimmed by 7 bases and J by 3 bases, 8 bases remained unmatched. The CDR3 is made up of 14 amino acids.

This rearrangement joins TRBV24-1 to TRBJ2-1, with 10 bases matching TRBD1. The V gene's germline CDR1 is KGHDR and CDR2 SFDVKD. The V segment lost 6 bases and the J segment 6 bases; nucleotides outside the gene matches: 7. The CDR3 spans 15 residues. The CDR3 bases are TGTGCCACCAGTCCCGGGACAGGGGTTTTCAATGAGCAGTTCTTC. This encodes CATSPGTGVFNEQFF.

This clonotype was recorded at least ten times. V is TRBV3-1 and J is TRBJ1-1; possibly TRBD1 for D (6 bases). Trimming pared 0 bases from V and 11 bases from J, leaving 13 bases between. CDR1 LGHDT and CDR2 YNNKEL come from the germline V gene (reference sequence). CDR3 length: 13 amino acids. The CDR3 coding sequence is TGTGCCAGCAGCCAAGATCCGGGGGCGGCCGCTTTCTTT. The encoded protein is CASSQDPGAAAFF.

This clonotype came up a few times. The V gene is TRBV12-3 or TRBV12-4, the J gene TRBJ1-2, with D unresolved. This CDR3 region has 13 residues. V lost 3 bases, J lost 7 bases, and 12 bases lay in between. CDR3 bases: TGTGCCAGCAGTTTTCGGGTGGCCGGTGGCTACACCTTC. Its translation: CASSFRVAGGYTF.

This clonotype was counted at least ten times. The chain recombines TRBV5-1 with TRBJ1-4, with TRBD1 identical over 10 bases. After removal of 6 bases from V and 7 bases from J, the junction contained 9 bases not matched to a gene. The CDR3 sequence is 15 residues long. CDR1 and CDR2 from the germline V gene are SGHRS and YFSETQ. The CDR3 sequence is CASTQRGQGSEKLFF. As DNA, the CDR3 is TGCGCCAGCACCCAAAGGGGACAGGGGAGTGAAAAACTGTTTTTT.

The V gene is TRBV7-8, the J gene TRBJ2-7; D ambiguous. The length of the CDR3 is 14 residues. V was trimmed by 5 bases and J by 2 bases, leaving 13 bases between them. Germline CDR1 SGHVS, CDR2 FQNEAQ. As DNA, the CDR3 is TGTGCCAGCAGCCGAAGAAGGTTCGCCTACGAGCAGTACTTC. The encoded protein is CASSRRRFAYEQYF.

V and J are TRBV30 and TRBJ2-5; D is uncertain. V was clipped by 0 bases and J by 1 base, with 6 bases between them. CDR1 and CDR2 (germline): GTSNPN, SVGIG (reference sequence). The CDR3 consists of 13 residues. The CDR3 nucleotides read TGTGCCTGGAGTGTAGGCAGCCAAGAGACCCAGTACTTC. Translation gives CAWSVGSQETQYF.

V is TRBV5-1 and J is TRBJ2-5; 12 nucleotides match TRBD2. The CDR3 has 17 amino acids. J lost 2 bases, V lost 2 bases, and 7 bases had no gene match. The germline CDR1 and CDR2 sequences are SGHRS and YFSETQ. Here the CDR3 DNA reads TGCGCCAGCAGCTTATTACGACTAGCGGGGGATCAAGAGACCCAGTACTTC. Translation gives CASSLLRLAGDQETQYF.

This clonotype came up many times. The genes are TRBV15 and TRBJ2-3, with a weak D call TRBD2 (5 bases). Trimming removed 8 bases from V and 6 bases from J, with 21 bases in between. The V gene's germline CDR1 is LNHNV and CDR2 YYDKDF (reference sequence). This CDR3 spans 15 amino acids. CDR3 nucleotide sequence: TGTGCCACCCGGGATTCGGCTAGGTCGTCGGATACGCAGTATTTT. Its protein is CATRDSARSSDTQYF.